This record covers a single TCR beta chain. This sample is part of a study of cytomegalovirus exposure and HLA in healthy donors. The PCR was carried out with 60 Vbeta primers and 13 Jbeta primers. Assay: immunoSEQ multiplex PCR; the TCRdb copy retains only in-frame clones and omits some. The sample holds 120,000 or so clones; over 65% are singletons and the top ten take 20%. The sequence was obtained from a man aged 18 to 35 in good health and CMV-seropositive. What was sequenced was PBMCs.

The CDR3 spells CASSVTWSEQYF. The CDR3 bases are TGTGCCAGCAGTGTGACATGGTCCGAGCAGTACTTC. The chain has TRBV6-6 and TRBJ2-7; D ambiguous. This CDR3 is 12 amino acids long. The germline gives CDR1 MNHNY, CDR2 SVGAGI (reference sequence). Trimming stripped 5 bases from V and 6 bases from J, with 11 bases between.